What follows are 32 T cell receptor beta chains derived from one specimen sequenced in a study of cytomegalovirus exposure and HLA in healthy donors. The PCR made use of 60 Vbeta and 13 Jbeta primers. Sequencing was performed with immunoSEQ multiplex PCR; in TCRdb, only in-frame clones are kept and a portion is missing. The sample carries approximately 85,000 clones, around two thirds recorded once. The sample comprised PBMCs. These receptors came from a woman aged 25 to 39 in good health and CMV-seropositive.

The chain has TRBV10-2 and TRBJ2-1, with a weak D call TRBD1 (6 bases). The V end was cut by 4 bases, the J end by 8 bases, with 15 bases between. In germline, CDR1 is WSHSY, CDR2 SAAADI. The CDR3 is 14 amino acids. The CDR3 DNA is TGCGCCAGCAGTGCCGTCACAGGGTTCGATGAGCAGTTCTTC. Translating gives CASSAVTGFDEQFF.

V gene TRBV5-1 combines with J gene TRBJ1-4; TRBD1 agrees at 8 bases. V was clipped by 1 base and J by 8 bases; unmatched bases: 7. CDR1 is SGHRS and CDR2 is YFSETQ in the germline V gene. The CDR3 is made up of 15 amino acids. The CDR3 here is CASSLFGQGGEKLFF. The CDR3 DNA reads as TGCGCCAGCAGCTTGTTTGGACAGGGAGGGGAAAAACTGTTTTTT.

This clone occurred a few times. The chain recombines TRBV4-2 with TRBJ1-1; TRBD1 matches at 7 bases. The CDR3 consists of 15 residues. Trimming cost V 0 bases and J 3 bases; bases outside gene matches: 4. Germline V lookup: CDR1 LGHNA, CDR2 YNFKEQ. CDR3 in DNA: TGTGCCAGCAGCCAAGAGGGACAGACCTACACTGAAGCTTTCTTT. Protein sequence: CASSQEGQTYTEAFF.

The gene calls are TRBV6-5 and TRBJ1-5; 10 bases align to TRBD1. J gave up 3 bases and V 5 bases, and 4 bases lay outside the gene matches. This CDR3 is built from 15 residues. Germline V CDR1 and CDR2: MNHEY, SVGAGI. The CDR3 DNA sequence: TGTGCCAGCAGTCGGGACAGGGGATTCAATCAGCCCCAGCATTTT. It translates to CASSRDRGFNQPQHF.

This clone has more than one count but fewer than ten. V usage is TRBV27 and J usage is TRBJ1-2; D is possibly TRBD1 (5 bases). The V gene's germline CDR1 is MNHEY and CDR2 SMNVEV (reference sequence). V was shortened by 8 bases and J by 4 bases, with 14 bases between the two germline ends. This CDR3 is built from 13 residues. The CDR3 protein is CASSDNSRYGYTF. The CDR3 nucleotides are TGTGCCAGCTCGGACAATTCCCGCTATGGCTACACCTTC.

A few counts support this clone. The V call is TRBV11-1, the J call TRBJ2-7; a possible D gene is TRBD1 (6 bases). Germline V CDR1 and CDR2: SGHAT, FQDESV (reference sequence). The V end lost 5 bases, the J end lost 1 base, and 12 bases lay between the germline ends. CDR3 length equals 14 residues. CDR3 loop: CASSGEQGSYEQYF. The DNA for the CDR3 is TGTGCCAGCAGCGGGGAACAGGGTTCCTACGAGCAGTACTTC.

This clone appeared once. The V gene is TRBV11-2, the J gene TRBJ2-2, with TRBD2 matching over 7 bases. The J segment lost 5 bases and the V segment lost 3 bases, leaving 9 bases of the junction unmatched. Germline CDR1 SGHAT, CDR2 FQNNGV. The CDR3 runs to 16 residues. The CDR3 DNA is TGTGCCAGCAGCTTCTTAGCGGGCCCAACTACCGGGGAGCTGTTTTTT. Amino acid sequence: CASSFLAGPTTGELFF.

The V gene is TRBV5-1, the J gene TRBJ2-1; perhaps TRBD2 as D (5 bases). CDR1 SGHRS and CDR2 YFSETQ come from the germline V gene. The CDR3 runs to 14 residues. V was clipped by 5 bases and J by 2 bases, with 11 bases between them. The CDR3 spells CASRTAETYNEQFF. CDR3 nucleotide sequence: TGCGCCAGCAGAACAGCGGAGACCTACAATGAGCAGTTCTTC.

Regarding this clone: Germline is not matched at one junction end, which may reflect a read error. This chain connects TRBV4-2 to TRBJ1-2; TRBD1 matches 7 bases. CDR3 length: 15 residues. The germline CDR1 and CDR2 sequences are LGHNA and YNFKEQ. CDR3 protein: CASSQGQGDRGPGAF. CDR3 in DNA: TGTGCCAGCAGCCAAGGTCAGGGGGACCGCGGGCCGGGGGCCTTC.

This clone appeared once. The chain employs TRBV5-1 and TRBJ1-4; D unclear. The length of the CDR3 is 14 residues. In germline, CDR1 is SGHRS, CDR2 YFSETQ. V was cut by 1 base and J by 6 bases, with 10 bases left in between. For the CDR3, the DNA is TGCGCCAGCAGCTTGATGAGCCAGGATGAAAAACTGTTTTTT. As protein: CASSLMSQDEKLFF. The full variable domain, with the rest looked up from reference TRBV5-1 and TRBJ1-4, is KAGVTQTPRYLIKTRGQQVTLSCSPISGHRSVSWYQQTPGQGLQFLFEYFSETQRNKGNFPGRFSGRQFSNSRSEMNVSTLELGDSALYLCASSLMSQDEKLFFGSGTQLSVL.

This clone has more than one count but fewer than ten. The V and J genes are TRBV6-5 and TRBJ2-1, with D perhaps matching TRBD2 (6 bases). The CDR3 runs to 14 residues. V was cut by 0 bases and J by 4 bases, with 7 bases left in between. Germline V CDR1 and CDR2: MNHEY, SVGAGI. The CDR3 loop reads CASSYSRGYNEQFF. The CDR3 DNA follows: TGTGCCAGCAGTTACTCTCGGGGGTACAATGAGCAGTTCTTC.

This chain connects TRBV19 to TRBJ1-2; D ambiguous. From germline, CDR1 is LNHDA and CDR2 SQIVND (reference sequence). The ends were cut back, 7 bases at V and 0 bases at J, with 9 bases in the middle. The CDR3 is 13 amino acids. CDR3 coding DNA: TGTGCCAGTACCCCAGAGGCTAACTATGGCTACACCTTC. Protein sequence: CASTPEANYGYTF. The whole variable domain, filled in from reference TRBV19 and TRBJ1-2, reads DGGITQSPKYLFRKEGQNVTLSCEQNLNHDAMYWYRQDPGQGLRLIYYSQIVNDFQKGDIAEGYSVSREKKESFPLTVTSAQKNPTAFYLCASTPEANYGYTFGSGTRLTVV.

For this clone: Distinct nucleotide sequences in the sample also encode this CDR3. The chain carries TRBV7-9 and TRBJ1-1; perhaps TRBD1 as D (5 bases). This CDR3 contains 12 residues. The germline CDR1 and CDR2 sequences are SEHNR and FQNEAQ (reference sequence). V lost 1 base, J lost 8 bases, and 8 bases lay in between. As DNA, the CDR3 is TGTGCCAGCAGCTTAGTTCGGACAGAAGCTTTCTTT. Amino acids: CASSLVRTEAFF.

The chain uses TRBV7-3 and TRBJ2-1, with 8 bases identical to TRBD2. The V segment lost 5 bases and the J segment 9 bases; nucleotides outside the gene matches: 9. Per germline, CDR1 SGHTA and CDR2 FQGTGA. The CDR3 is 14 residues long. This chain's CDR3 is CASSPGGANVEQFF. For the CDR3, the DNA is TGTGCCAGCAGCCCCGGGGGGGCCAACGTTGAGCAGTTCTTC. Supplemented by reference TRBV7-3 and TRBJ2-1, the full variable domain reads GAGVSQTPSNKVTEKGKYVELRCDPISGHTALYWYRQSLGQGPEFLIYFQGTGAADDSGLPNDRFFAVRPEGSVSTLKIQRTERGDSAVYLCASSPGGANVEQFFGPGTRLTVL.

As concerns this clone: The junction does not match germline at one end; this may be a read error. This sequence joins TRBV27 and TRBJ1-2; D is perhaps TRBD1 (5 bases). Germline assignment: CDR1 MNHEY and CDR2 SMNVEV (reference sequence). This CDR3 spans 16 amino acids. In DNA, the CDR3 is TGTGCCAGCAGACCCTGGACAAAGGGTACTAACTATGGCTACCCCTTC. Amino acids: CASRPWTKGTNYGYPF.

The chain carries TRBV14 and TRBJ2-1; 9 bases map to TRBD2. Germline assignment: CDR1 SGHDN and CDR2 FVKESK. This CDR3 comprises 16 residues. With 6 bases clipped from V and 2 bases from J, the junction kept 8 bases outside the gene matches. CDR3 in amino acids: CASSLPGLATYNEQFF. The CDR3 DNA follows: TGTGCCAGCAGTCTACCGGGACTAGCAACCTACAATGAGCAGTTCTTC.

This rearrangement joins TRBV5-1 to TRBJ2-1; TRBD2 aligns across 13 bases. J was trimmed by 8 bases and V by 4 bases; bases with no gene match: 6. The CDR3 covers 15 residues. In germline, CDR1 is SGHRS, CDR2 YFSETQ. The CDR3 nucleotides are TGCGCCAGCAGCGCAACTAGCGGGGGGGCGTATGAGCAGTTCTTC. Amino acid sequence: CASSATSGGAYEQFF.

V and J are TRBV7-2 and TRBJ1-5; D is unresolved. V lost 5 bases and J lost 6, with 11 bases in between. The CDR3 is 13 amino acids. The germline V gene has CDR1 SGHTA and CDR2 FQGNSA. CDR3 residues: CASSAWSSQPQHF. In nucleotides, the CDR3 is TGTGCCAGCAGCGCCTGGAGTAGTCAGCCCCAGCATTTT.

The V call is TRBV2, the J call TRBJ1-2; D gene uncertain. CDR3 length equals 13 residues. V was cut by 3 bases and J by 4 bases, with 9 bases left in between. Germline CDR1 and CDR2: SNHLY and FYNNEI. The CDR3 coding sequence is TGTGCCAGCAGTGAGCGGGAGTTCTATGGCTACACCTTC. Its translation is CASSEREFYGYTF. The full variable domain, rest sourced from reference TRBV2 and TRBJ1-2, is EPEVTQTPSHQVTQMGQEVILRCVPISNHLYFYWYRQILGQKVEFLVSFYNNEISEKSEIFDDQFSVERPDGSNFTLKIRSTKLEDSAMYFCASSEREFYGYTFGSGTRLTVV.

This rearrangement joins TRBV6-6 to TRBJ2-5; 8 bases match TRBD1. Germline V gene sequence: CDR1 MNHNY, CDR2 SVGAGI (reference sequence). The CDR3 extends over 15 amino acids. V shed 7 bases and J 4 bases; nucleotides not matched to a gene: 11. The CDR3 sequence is CASISGGTVGETQYF. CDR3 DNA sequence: TGTGCCAGCATTTCAGGGGGCACCGTAGGAGAGACCCAGTACTTC.

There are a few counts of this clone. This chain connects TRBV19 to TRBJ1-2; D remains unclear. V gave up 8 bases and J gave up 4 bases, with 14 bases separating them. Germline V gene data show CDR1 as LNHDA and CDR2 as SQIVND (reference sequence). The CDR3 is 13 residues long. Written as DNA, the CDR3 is TGTGCCAGTGCACCCACAAGCGGCTATGGCTACACCTTC. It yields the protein CASAPTSGYGYTF.

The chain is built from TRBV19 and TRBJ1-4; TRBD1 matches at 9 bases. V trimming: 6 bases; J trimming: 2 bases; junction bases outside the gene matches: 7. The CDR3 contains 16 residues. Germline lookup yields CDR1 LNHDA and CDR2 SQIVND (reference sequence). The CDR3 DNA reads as TGTGCCAGTAGGCGCGGGACAGGGACCACTAATGAAAAACTGTTTTTT. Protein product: CASRRGTGTTNEKLFF.

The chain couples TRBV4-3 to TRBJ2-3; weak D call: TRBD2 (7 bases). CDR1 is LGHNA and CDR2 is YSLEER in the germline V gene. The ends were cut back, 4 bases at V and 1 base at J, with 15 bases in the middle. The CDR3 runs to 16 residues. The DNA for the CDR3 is TGCGCCAGCAGCCCCTCGGGGGCGGGGGGCACAGATACGCAGTATTTT. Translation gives CASSPSGAGGTDTQYF.

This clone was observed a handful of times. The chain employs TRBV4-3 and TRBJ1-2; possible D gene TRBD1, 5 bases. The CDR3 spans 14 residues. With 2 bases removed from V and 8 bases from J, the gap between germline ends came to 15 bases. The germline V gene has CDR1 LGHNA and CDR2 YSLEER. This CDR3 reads CASSQMSGGWGYTF. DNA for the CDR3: TGCGCCAGCAGCCAAATGTCGGGGGGATGGGGCTACACCTTC.

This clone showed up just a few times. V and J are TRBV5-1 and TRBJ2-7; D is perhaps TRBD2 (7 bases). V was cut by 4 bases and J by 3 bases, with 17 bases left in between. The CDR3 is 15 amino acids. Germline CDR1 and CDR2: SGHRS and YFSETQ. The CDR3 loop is CASSGEWGGGYEQYF. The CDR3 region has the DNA TGCGCCAGCAGCGGGGAATGGGGGGGCGGCTACGAGCAGTACTTC.

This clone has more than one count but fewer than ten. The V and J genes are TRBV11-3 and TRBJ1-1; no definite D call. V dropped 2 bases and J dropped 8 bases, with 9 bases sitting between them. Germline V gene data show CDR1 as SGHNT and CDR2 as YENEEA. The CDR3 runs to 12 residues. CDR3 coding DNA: TGTGCCAGCAGCTTAATGCAGCGCGAAGCTTTCTTT. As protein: CASSLMQREAFF.

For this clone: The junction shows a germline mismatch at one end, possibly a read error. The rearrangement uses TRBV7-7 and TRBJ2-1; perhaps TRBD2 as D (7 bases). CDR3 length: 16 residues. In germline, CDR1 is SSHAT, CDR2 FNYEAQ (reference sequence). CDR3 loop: CASSLLGAGAYNEQFF. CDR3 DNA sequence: TGTGCTAGCAGCTTATTGGGGGCGGGAGCCTACAATGAGCAGTTCTTC.

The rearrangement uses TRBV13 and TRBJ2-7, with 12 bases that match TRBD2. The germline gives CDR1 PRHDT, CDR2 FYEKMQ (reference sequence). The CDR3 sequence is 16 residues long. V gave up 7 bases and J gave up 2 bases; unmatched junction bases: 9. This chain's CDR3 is CASTDRLAGDPYEQYF. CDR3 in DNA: TGTGCCAGCACCGATCGACTAGCGGGGGACCCCTACGAGCAGTACTTC.

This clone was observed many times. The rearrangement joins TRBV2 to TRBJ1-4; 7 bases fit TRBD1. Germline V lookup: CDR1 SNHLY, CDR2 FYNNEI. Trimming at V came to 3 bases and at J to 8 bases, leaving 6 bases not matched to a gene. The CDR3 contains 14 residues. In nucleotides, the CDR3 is TGTGCCAGCAGTGAGACAGGGCCCGAGGAAAAACTGTTTTTT. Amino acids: CASSETGPEEKLFF.

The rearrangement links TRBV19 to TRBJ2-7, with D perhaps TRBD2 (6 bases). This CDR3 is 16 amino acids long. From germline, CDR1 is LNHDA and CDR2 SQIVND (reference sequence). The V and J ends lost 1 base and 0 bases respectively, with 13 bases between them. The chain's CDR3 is CASSIVADSSSYEQYF. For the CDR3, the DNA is TGTGCCAGTAGTATAGTAGCGGACTCAAGCTCCTACGAGCAGTACTTC.

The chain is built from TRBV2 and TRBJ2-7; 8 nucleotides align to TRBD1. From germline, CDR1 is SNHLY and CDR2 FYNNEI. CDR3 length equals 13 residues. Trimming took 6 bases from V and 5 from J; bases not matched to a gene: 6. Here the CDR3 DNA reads TGTGCCAGCAGCCGGACAGGGTCCGACGAGCAGTACTTC. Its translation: CASSRTGSDEQYF.

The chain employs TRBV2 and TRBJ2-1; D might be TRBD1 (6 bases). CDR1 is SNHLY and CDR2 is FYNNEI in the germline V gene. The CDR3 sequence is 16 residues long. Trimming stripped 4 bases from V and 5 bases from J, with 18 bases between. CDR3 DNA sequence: TGTGCCAGCAGTGGGGACAAAGGAATCCCAAACAATGAGCAGTTCTTC. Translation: CASSGDKGIPNNEQFF.